This T cell receptor (beta chain) came from a study of T-cell memory formation after mild COVID-19. TCRdb re-derived calls from the 5' RACE reads in MiXCR, one entry per CDR3 protein. Among about 350,000 distinct CDR3 sequences listed, roughly 15% were seen once. This clonotype occurred a few times. There are 14 residues in the CDR3. V was pared by 5 bases and J by 3 bases, with 5 bases of the junction left unmatched. The sequence came from a man aged 18 to 29 who had mild COVID-19 (a few samples of this study predate the infection). Cell type and time point are not known. The V and J genes are TRBV12-3 or TRBV12-4 and TRBJ2-7; TRBD2 matches at 9 bases. Input material: PBMCs or a T cell subset sorted from them (not recorded which). The CDR3 protein is CASSKSGGSYEQYF. The CDR3 DNA is TGTGCCAGCAGTAAAAGCGGGGGGAGCTACGAGCAGTACTTC.